This T cell receptor beta chain was captured by sequencing in a study of blood T cell repertoires in COVID-19. Profiling relied on immunoSEQ multiplex PCR, and the TCRdb table lists in-frame clones only, not all of them. Among around 370,000 clones listed, 85% to 90% were seen once. The CDR3 has 15 residues. The germline V gene has CDR1 SGHDT and CDR2 YYEEEE. Trimming pared 4 bases from V and 7 bases from J, leaving 17 bases between. The chain carries TRBV5-6 and TRBJ1-4; a weak D match, TRBD1 (6 bases). The sample consisted of PBMCs or T cells enriched from blood (not recorded which). The sequence derives from a woman under 30 who had recovered from COVID-19. CDR3 bases: TGTGCCAGCAGCCCTGGACAGTCCCGGGGTGAAAAACTGTTTTTT. This translates into CASSPGQSRGEKLFF.